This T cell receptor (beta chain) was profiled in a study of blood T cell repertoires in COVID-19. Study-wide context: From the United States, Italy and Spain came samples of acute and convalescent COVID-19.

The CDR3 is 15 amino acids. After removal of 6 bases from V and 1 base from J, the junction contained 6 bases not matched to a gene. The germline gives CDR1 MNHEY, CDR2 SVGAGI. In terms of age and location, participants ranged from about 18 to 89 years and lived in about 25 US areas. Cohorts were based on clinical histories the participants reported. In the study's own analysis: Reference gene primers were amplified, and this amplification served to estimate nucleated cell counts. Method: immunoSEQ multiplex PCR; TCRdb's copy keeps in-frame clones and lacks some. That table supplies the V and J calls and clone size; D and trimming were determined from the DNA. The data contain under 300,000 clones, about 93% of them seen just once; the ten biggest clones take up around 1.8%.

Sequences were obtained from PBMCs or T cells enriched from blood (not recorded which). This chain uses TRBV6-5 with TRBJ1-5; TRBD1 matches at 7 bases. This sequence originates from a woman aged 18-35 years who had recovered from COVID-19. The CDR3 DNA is TGTGCCAGCAGCCGGACAGGAGGAAGCAATCAGCCCCAGCATTTT. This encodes CASSRTGGSNQPQHF.